Below, 22 T cell receptor beta chains from the same sample are listed, as sequenced in a study of shared clonotypes between healthy human individuals. Method: immunoSEQ multiplex PCR; TCRdb's copy keeps in-frame clones and lacks some. Of over 2 million clones in the sample, approximately 95% were seen once. The sample comprised naive CD4+ T cells sorted from blood. The subset: CD45RA+ positively selected. The receptors originated from a young man in good health.

The chain has TRBV5-1 and TRBJ2-7; D unclear. V shed 0 bases and J shed 3 bases, with 7 bases lying between them. This CDR3 has 13 amino acids. Looked up from germline, CDR1 is SGHRS and CDR2 is YFSETQ. CDR3 coding DNA: TGCGCCAGCAGCTTGGTTTCGGACTACGAGCAGTACTTC. As protein: CASSLVSDYEQYF.

V gene TRBV7-2 combines with J gene TRBJ2-1, with D tentatively TRBD2 (6 bases). Trimming stripped 1 base from V and 6 bases from J, with 19 bases between. Looked up from germline, CDR1 is SGHTA and CDR2 is FQGNSA. This CDR3 contains 17 residues. As DNA, the CDR3 is TGTGCCAGCAGCTTAGTTTCCGGGACTTCCGTTTCCAATGAGCAGTTCTTC. It specifies CASSLVSGTSVSNEQFF. The entire variable domain, with the rest obtained from reference TRBV7-2 and TRBJ2-1, is as follows: GAGVSQSPSNKVTEKGKDVELRCDPISGHTALYWYRQSLGQGLEFLIYFQGNSAPDKSGLPSDRFSAERTGGSVSTLTIQRTQQEDSAVYLCASSLVSGTSVSNEQFFGPGTRLTVL.

V gene TRBV30 combines with J gene TRBJ1-1; D not resolved. Trimming stripped 0 bases from V and 9 bases from J, with 11 bases between. The CDR3 covers 12 residues. Germline CDR1 and CDR2: GTSNPN and SVGIG (reference sequence). CDR3 region: CAWSVSETQAFF. In DNA form, the CDR3 reads TGTGCCTGGAGTGTATCCGAGACCCAAGCTTTCTTT.

The rearrangement links TRBV6-1 to TRBJ1-3; possibly TRBD1 for D (5 bases). This CDR3 region has 12 residues. CDR1 and CDR2 from the germline V gene are MNHNS and SASEGT. V lost 6 bases and J lost 4, with 7 bases in between. CDR3: CASRGLGNTIYF. Written as DNA, the CDR3 is TGTGCCAGCAGGGGGCTCGGAAACACCATATATTTT.

This clone was seen just once. The rearrangement uses TRBV6-1 and TRBJ1-2; D is unresolved. This CDR3 has 13 amino acids. The germline V gene encodes CDR1 MNHNS and CDR2 SASEGT. V lost 2 bases to trimming and J lost 4 bases, with 8 bases between them. In DNA, the CDR3 is TGTGCCAGCAGTGAACCCGGATTCTATGGCTACACCTTC. This codes for CASSEPGFYGYTF.

This clone was counted only a few times. This sample also contains other DNA sequences that code for the same CDR3. The V call is TRBV5-1, the J call TRBJ1-1, with D uncertain. Germline V CDR1 and CDR2: SGHRS, YFSETQ. The CDR3 sequence is 14 residues long. With 0 bases removed from V and 0 bases from J, the gap between germline ends came to 6 bases. CDR3 DNA: TGCGCCAGCAGCTTGGCTGGGATGAACACTGAAGCTTTCTTT. Amino acid sequence: CASSLAGMNTEAFF.

The CDR3 loop is CASSYRGSPYEQYF. DNA of the CDR3: TGTGCCAGCAGTTACCGCGGGTCCCCCTACGAGCAGTACTTC. J is TRBJ2-7 and V is TRBV6-5, with D possibly matching TRBD2 (5 bases). V was shortened by 2 bases and J by 2 bases, with 10 bases between the two germline ends. The CDR3 has 14 residues. Germline CDR1 is MNHEY and CDR2 is SVGAGI.

This clone showed up just once. The V call is TRBV10-3, the J call TRBJ1-3; the D is unclear. The CDR3 is 14 residues long. Germline CDR1 reads ENHRY; CDR2 reads SYGVKD. Trimming removed 10 bases from V and 7 bases from J, with 20 bases in between. In DNA form, the CDR3 reads TGTGCCACCGAAGACCCGGCGGGCGGGAACACCATATATTTT. Amino acid sequence: CATEDPAGGNTIYF.

The rearrangement uses TRBV10-3 and TRBJ1-1; tentatively, D is TRBD1 (5 bases). Between the trimmed V and J ends, which lost 2 bases and 8 bases, there was a span of 12 bases. The CDR3 is 13 amino acids. CDR1 ENHRY and CDR2 SYGVKD come from the germline V gene. CDR3 sequence (DNA): TGTGCCATCAGTGAGGGGGCTCAAGGGGAAGCTTTCTTT. Translation: CAISEGAQGEAFF.

Of note for this clone: The sample carries other DNA sequences with the same CDR3. This chain connects TRBV9 to TRBJ1-3; D not resolved. Trimming shortened V by 0 bases and J by 0 bases, and 7 bases separated the two germline ends. The CDR3 spans 15 residues. Germline lookup yields CDR1 SGDLS and CDR2 YYNGEE. The CDR3 protein is CASSVGGSSGNTIYF. The CDR3 DNA is TGTGCCAGCAGCGTAGGCGGCAGCTCTGGAAACACCATATATTTT.

CDR3 nucleotides: TGTGCCAGCAGTATACACAGGGTTGGAGATCAGCCCCAGCATTTT. It specifies CASSIHRVGDQPQHF. This chain uses TRBV6-6 with TRBJ1-5, with D possibly matching TRBD1 (6 bases). With 5 bases removed from V and 5 bases from J, the gap between germline ends came to 16 bases. Germline V CDR1 and CDR2: MNHNY, SVGAGI (reference sequence). The CDR3 consists of 15 residues.

The V call is TRBV5-4, the J call TRBJ2-7, with 13 bases identical to TRBD2. This CDR3 spans 16 amino acids. Germline values: CDR1 SGHNT, CDR2 YYREEE (reference sequence). V lost 0 bases to trimming and J lost 4 bases; unmatched junction nucleotides: 4. CDR3 loop: CASSLGTSGSGYEQYF. The DNA for the CDR3 is TGTGCCAGCAGCTTGGGGACTAGCGGGAGTGGGTACGAGCAGTACTTC.

The chain links TRBV20-1 to TRBJ1-2; 7 positions match TRBD1. Germline CDR1 and CDR2: DFQATT and SNEGSKA (reference sequence). V lost 7 bases and J lost 8; bases outside the gene matches: 7. This CDR3 is built from 11 residues. The CDR3 sequence: CSVGQAGGYTF. In DNA form, the CDR3 reads TGCAGTGTTGGACAGGCGGGAGGCTACACCTTC.

The CDR3 loop reads CASSYGLSGADTQYF. Written as DNA, the CDR3 is TGTGCCAGCAGTTACGGACTAAGCGGGGCTGATACGCAGTATTTT. The chain links TRBV6-7 to TRBJ2-3, with 7 bases aligning to TRBD2. TRBV6-7 falls under the ORF class, with uncertain function. The CDR3 runs 15 residues. V gave up 2 bases and J gave up 6 bases; unmatched junction bases: 8.

This sequence joins TRBV27 and TRBJ2-7, with D possibly TRBD2 on 5 matching bases. In germline, CDR1 is MNHEY, CDR2 SMNVEV (reference sequence). The CDR3 covers 15 residues. V lost 8 bases to trimming and J lost 0 bases, with 17 bases between them. The CDR3 sequence is CASSSERPSSYEQYF. The CDR3 DNA reads TGTGCCAGCTCCTCGGAGCGGCCGAGCTCCTACGAGCAGTACTTC.

This clone was detected once. V is TRBV27 and J is TRBJ2-5, with TRBD1 identical over 10 bases. The germline gives CDR1 MNHEY, CDR2 SMNVEV (reference sequence). Trimming at V came to 8 bases and at J to 4 bases, leaving 10 bases not matched to a gene. The CDR3 covers 15 residues. CDR3: CASGVDRGNLETQYF. The CDR3 bases are TGTGCCAGCGGGGTGGACAGGGGGAATTTAGAGACCCAGTACTTC.

This sequence joins TRBV6-6 and TRBJ2-3; 10 bases are shared with TRBD2. J lost 6 bases, V lost 4 bases, and 10 bases had no gene match. This CDR3 spans 16 amino acids. CDR1 is MNHNY and CDR2 is SVGAGI in the germline V gene (reference sequence). The CDR3 DNA reads TGTGCCAGCAGTTGGGGCTCTAGCGGGAGCCCGGATACGCAGTATTTT. It specifies CASSWGSSGSPDTQYF.

Only one count was recorded for this clone. The V and J genes are TRBV6-1 and TRBJ1-5; D is undetermined. Looked up from germline, CDR1 is MNHNS and CDR2 is SASEGT. V was clipped by 1 base and J by 3 bases, with 10 bases between them. CDR3 length: 15 residues. In nucleotides, the CDR3 is TGTGCCAGCAGTGAAGTAGGAGGAATCAATCAGCCCCAGCATTTT. Encoded protein: CASSEVGGINQPQHF.

This clone has only one observation. The same CDR3 can be traced to other DNA sequences in this sample. V and J are TRBV30 and TRBJ1-5; D uncertain. CDR3 length: 14 amino acids. Trimming stripped 0 bases from V and 0 bases from J, with 6 bases between. CDR1 GTSNPN and CDR2 SVGIG come from the germline V gene (reference sequence). The CDR3 nucleotides read TGTGCCTGGAGTGTACTGGGTAGCAATCAGCCCCAGCATTTT. It is translated as CAWSVLGSNQPQHF.

The CDR3 loop reads CASRASLSSYNEQFF. CDR3 DNA sequence: TGTGCCAGCAGGGCCAGCCTAAGCTCCTACAATGAGCAGTTCTTC. V is TRBV6-5 and J is TRBJ2-1; D unresolved. CDR1 and CDR2 from the germline V gene are MNHEY and SVGAGI. The CDR3 contains 15 residues. V lost 6 bases and J lost 0, with 12 bases in between.

This chain connects TRBV5-1 to TRBJ2-7; unclear D gene. Germline CDR1 SGHRS, CDR2 YFSETQ. There are 11 residues in the CDR3. Trimming cost V 1 base and J 6 bases, with 5 bases left between them. CDR3 loop: CASSLNAEQYF. The DNA of the CDR3 is TGCGCCAGCAGCTTGAATGCCGAGCAGTACTTC.

On this clone itself: The sample holds other DNA sequences that translate to the same CDR3. This chain uses TRBV30 with TRBJ1-2; 7 bases fit TRBD1. This CDR3 has 11 residues. Per the germline V gene, CDR1 is GTSNPN and CDR2 is SVGIG (reference sequence). Trimming took 3 bases from V and 7 from J; bases not matched to a gene: 2. CDR3 coding DNA: TGTGCCTGGAGCTCAGGGGGTGGCTACACCTTC. Its protein product is CAWSSGGGYTF.